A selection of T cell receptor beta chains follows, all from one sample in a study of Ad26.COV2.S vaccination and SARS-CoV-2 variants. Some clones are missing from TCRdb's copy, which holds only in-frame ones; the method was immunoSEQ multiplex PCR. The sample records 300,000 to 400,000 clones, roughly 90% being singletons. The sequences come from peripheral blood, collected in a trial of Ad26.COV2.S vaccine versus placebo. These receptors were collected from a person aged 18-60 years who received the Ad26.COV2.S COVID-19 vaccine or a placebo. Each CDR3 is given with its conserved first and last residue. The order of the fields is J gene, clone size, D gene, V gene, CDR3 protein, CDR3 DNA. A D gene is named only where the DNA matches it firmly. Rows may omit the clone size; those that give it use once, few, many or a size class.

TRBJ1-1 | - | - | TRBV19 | CASRATKAGALNTEAFF | TGTGCCAGTAGAGCCACCAAAGCTGGGGCCCTTAACACTGAAGCTTTCTTT
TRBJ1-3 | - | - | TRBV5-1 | CASSEAGNTIYF | TGCGCCAGCAGCGAGGCAGGAAACACCATATATTTT
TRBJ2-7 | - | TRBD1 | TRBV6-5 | CASRLPGQGIYEQYF | TGTGCCAGCAGACTCCCGGGACAGGGGATCTACGAGCAGTACTTC
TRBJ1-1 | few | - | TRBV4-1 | CASSQDWDVNTEAFF | TGCGCCAGCAGCCAAGATTGGGACGTGAACACTGAAGCTTTCTTT
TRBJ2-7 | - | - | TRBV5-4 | CASSFSQQVRGEQYF | TGTGCCAGCAGCTTCAGTCAGCAGGTTCGTGGCGAGCAGTACTTC
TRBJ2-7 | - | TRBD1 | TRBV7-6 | CASSLEGQGGYEQYF | TGTGCCAGCAGCTTAGAGGGACAGGGGGGCTACGAGCAGTACTTC
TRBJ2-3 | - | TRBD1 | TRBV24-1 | CATSDSPGQGAGGTQYF | TGTGCCACCAGTGATAGTCCGGGACAGGGGGCCGGAGGTACGCAGTATTTT
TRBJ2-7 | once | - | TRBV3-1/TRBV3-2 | CASSQADGAYEQYF | TGTGCCAGCAGCCAAGCGGACGGAGCCTACGAGCAGTACTTC
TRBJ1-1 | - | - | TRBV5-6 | CASSLNTEAFF | TGTGCCAGCAGCTTAAACACTGAAGCTTTCTTT
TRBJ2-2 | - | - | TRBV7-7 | CASSLGLTNTGELFF | TGTGCCAGCAGCTTAGGGCTAACGAACACCGGGGAGCTGTTTTTT
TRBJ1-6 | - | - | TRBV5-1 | CASSLEQGNSPLHF | TGCGCCAGCAGCTTAGAACAGGGTAATTCACCCCTCCACTTT
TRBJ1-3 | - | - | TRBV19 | CASSQTGTPSGNTIYF | TGTGCCAGTAGTCAAACCGGGACACCGTCTGGAAACACCATATATTTT
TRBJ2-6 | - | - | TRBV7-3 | CASSPPDGAGANVLTF | TGTGCCAGCAGCCCCCCCGACGGGGCTGGGGCCAACGTCCTGACTTTC
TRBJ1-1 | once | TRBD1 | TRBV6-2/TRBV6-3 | CASSYSGQYTEAFF | TGTGCCAGCAGTTACTCGGGACAGTACACTGAAGCTTTCTTT
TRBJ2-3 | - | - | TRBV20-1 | CSASRVSGDTQYF | TGCAGTGCTAGTCGTGTGTCAGGAGATACGCAGTATTTT
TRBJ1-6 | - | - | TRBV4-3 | CASSQDARAKGSPLHF | TGCGCCAGCAGCCAAGATGCGAGGGCAAAAGGTTCACCCCTCCACTTT
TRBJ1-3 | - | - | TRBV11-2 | CASSLAKGNTIYF | TGTGCCAGCAGCTTAGCAAAGGGAAACACCATATATTTT
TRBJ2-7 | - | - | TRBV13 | CASSLDTGRFHEQYF | TGTGCCAGCAGCTTAGACACAGGGAGATTCCACGAGCAGTACTTC
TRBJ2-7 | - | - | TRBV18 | CASSPQETYEQYF | TGTGCCAGCTCACCACAGGAAACTTACGAGCAGTACTTC
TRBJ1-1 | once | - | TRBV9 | CASSADGVDTEAFF | TGTGCCAGCAGCGCGGACGGAGTTGATACTGAAGCTTTCTTT
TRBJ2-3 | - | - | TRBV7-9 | CASSLIGKDTQYF | TGTGCCAGCAGCTTAATAGGAAAAGATACGCAGTATTTT
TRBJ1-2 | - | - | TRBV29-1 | CSAGVGANYGYTF | TGCAGCGCCGGGGTCGGAGCTAACTATGGCTACACCTTC
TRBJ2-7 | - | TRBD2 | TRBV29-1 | CSVELAATYEQYF | TGCAGCGTGGAACTAGCGGCGACTTACGAGCAGTACTTC
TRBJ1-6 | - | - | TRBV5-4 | CASSLDNSPLHF | TGTGCCAGCAGCTTAGACAACTCACCCCTCCACTTT
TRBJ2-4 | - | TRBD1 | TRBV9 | CASSAGQGSGAAVNIQYF | TGTGCCAGCAGCGCCGGACAGGGATCAGGCGCCGCAGTAAACATTCAGTACTTC
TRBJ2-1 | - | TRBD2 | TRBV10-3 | CAINPSGRTYNEQFF | TGTGCCATCAACCCCAGCGGGAGGACCTACAATGAGCAGTTCTTC
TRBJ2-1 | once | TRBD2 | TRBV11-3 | CASSFKRDNEQFF | TGTGCCAGCAGCTTTAAGCGGGATAATGAGCAGTTCTTC
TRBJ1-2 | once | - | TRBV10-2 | CASSESGYGYTF | TGCGCCAGCAGTGAGTCTGGCTATGGCTACACCTTC
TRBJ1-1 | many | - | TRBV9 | CASSSRGRGNTEAFF | TGTGCCAGCAGCTCCAGAGGCAGGGGAAACACTGAAGCTTTCTTT
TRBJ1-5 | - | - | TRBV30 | CAWRGSGDQPQHF | TGTGCCTGGAGAGGTTCCGGGGATCAGCCCCAGCATTTT
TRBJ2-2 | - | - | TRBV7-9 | CASSLAGSTGELFF | TGTGCCAGCAGCTTAGCAGGGAGCACCGGGGAGCTGTTTTTT
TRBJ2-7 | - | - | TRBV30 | CACNRDGSYEQYF | TGTGCCTGCAACCGGGACGGCTCCTACGAGCAGTACTTC
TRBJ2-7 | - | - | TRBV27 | CASRGAGTSEQYF | TGTGCCAGCAGGGGGGCGGGAACCAGCGAGCAGTACTTC
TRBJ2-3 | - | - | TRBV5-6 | CASSTPGRDTDTQYF | TGTGCCAGCAGCACCCCCGGGCGGGACACAGATACGCAGTATTTT
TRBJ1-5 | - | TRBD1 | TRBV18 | CASSPTGTGNSNQPQHF | TGTGCCAGCTCACCAACCGGGACAGGCAATAGCAATCAGCCCCAGCATTTT
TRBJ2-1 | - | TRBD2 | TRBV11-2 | CASSPRTSGRDNEQFF | TGTGCCAGCAGCCCCAGGACTAGCGGGAGAGATAATGAGCAGTTCTTC
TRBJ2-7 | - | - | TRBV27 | CASSLSLAGPYEQYF | TGTGCCAGCAGTTTATCGTTGGCAGGCCCCTACGAGCAGTACTTC
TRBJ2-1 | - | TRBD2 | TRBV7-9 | CASSLTPSGRAKYEQFF | TGTGCCAGCAGCTTAACCCCTAGCGGGAGGGCCAAGTATGAGCAGTTCTTC
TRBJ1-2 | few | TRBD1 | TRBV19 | CASRLGQGSGYTF | TGTGCCAGTAGACTAGGACAGGGGAGTGGCTACACCTTC
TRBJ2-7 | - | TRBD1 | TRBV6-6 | CASSDGRQGIGEQYF | TGTGCCAGCAGCGACGGTCGACAGGGGATCGGCGAGCAGTACTTC
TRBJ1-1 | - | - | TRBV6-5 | CASSFRGANTEAFF | TGTGCCAGCAGTTTTAGGGGGGCAAACACTGAAGCTTTCTTT
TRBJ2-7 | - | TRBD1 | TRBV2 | CASRDWDRVSYEQYF | TGTGCCAGCAGGGACTGGGACAGGGTCTCCTACGAGCAGTACTTC
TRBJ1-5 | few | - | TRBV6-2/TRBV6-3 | CASSYSHRDQPQHF | TGTGCCAGCAGTTACTCACACAGAGATCAGCCCCAGCATTTT
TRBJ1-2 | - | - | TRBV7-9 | CASSLSLDIDDLYGYTF | TGTGCCAGCAGCTTGTCATTAGACATTGATGACCTCTATGGCTACACCTTC
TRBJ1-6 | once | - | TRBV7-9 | CASSLTVSSYNSPLHF | TGTGCCAGCAGCCTGACGGTTAGCTCCTATAATTCACCCCTCCACTTT
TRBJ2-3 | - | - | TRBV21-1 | CASSASGGGYRDTQYF | TGTGCCAGCAGCGCCTCGGGCGGGGGATACAGAGATACGCAGTATTTT
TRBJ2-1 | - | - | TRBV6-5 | CASSYSLAVGLNEQFF | TGTGCCAGCAGTTACTCTTTGGCGGTGGGGTTGAATGAGCAGTTCTTC
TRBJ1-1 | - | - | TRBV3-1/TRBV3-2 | CASSQPSSNTEAFF | TGTGCCAGCAGCCAACCATCCTCGAACACTGAAGCTTTCTTT
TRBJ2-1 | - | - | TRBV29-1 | CSGSPIGRGQGSYNEQFF | TGCAGCGGGTCCCCTATTGGGCGGGGTCAAGGTTCCTACAATGAGCAGTTCTTC
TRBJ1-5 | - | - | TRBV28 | CASSLSSNQPQHF | TGTGCCAGCAGTTTAAGTAGTAATCAGCCCCAGCATTTT